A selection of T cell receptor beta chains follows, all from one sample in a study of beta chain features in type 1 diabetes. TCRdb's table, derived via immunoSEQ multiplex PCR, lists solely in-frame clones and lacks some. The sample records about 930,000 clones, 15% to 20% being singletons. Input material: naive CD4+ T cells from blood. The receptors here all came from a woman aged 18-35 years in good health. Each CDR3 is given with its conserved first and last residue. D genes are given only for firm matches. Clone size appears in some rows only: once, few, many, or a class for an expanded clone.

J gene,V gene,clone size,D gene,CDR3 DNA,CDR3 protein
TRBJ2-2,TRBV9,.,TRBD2,TGTGCCAGCAGCGTAGGGGGACTAAACACCGGGGAGCTGTTTTTT,CASSVGGLNTGELFF
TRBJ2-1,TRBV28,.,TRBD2,TGTGCCAGCAGCCAGGGACTAGCCGCTTACAATGAGCAGTTCTTC,CASSQGLAAYNEQFF
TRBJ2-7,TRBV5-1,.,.,TGCGCCAGCAGCCCGGTAGCTAGCTACGAGCAGTACTTC,CASSPVASYEQYF
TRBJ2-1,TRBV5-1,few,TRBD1,TGCGCCAGCAGCTTTCTGGGACAGGGTCCCAATGAGCAGTTCTTC,CASSFLGQGPNEQFF
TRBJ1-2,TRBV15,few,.,TGTGCCACCAGCAGAGACGCCGCCCCGGGGCTCGCCTATGGCTACACCTTC,CATSRDAAPGLAYGYTF
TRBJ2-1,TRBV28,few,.,TGTGCCAGCAAAAACCCGGACGCCGTACGGGAGCAGTTCTTC,CASKNPDAVREQFF
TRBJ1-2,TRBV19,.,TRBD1,TGTGCCAGTAGACATGGGACAGCCTATGGCTACACCTTC,CASRHGTAYGYTF
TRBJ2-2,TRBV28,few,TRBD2,TGTGCCAGCGGGGCGGGAGTTTACACCGGGGAGCTGTTTTTT,CASGAGVYTGELFF
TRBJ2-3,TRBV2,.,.,TGTGCCAGCCACATCGGCACAGATACGCAGTATTTT,CASHIGTDTQYF
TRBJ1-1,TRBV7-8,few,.,TGTGCCAGCAGTCCCAGGGACCTCGGGGTTGAAGCTTTCTTT,CASSPRDLGVEAFF
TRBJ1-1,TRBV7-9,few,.,TGTGCCAGCAGTCCAGGCCGCACGGACCGAACTGAAGCTTTCTTT,CASSPGRTDRTEAFF
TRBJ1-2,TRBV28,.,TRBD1,TGTGCCAGCAGTTCCGGACAGGGTGGTGGCTACACCTTC,CASSSGQGGGYTF
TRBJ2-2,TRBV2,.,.,TGTGCCAGCAGCGCCTTGGAGGGCACCGGGGAGCTGTTTTTT,CASSALEGTGELFF
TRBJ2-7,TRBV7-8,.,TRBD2,TGTGCCAGCAGCTCGCTCACTAGCGGGCCGGTTCCCTACGAGCAGTACTTC,CASSSLTSGPVPYEQYF
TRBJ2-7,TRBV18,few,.,TGTGCCAGCTCTTACAGGGATGGCGAGCAGTACTTC,CASSYRDGEQYF
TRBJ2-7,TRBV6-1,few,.,TGTGCCAGCAGTGAAGCTGGGCCCTCCTACGAGCAGTACTTC,CASSEAGPSYEQYF
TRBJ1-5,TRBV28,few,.,TGTGCCAGCAGAGCCTTTAGGTGGAGCAATCAGCCCCAGCATTTT,CASRAFRWSNQPQHF
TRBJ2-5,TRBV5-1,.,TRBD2,TGCGCCAGCAGCTTGTCCCTAGCGGCGGGGGAGACCCAGTACTTC,CASSLSLAAGETQYF
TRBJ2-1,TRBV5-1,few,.,TGCGCCAGCAGCGTACCGGGAGCCAATGAGCAGTTCTTC,CASSVPGANEQFF
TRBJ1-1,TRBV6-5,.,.,TGTGCCAGCAGTTACTCGATGACAGCGAACACTGAAGCTTTCTTT,CASSYSMTANTEAFF
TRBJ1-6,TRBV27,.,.,TGTGCCAGCAGTTTCCGACGGCTTCGATCACCCCTCCACTTT,CASSFRRLRSPLHF
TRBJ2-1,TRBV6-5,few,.,TGTGCCAGCAGTTACCGTTCGCCCTACAATGAGCAGTTCTTC,CASSYRSPYNEQFF
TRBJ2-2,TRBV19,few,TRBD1,TGTGCCAGTAAATGGGGACAGGGCAAATTTCCGAACACCGGGGAGCTGTTTTTT,CASKWGQGKFPNTGELFF
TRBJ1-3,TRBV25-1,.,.,TGTGCCAGCAGTGAAGCAGGGACTGGAAACACCATATATTTT,CASSEAGTGNTIYF
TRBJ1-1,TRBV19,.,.,TGTGCCAGTAGTATACAAGACACTGAAGCTTTCTTT,CASSIQDTEAFF
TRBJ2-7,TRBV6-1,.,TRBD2,TGTGCCAGCAGTATGCGACTAGCGGGAGGTCGCGAGCAGTACTTC,CASSMRLAGGREQYF
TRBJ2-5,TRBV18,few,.,TGTGCCAGCTCACCGAGGAGGAAAGAGACCCAGTACTTC,CASSPRRKETQYF
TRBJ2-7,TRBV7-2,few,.,TGTGCCAGCAGCCTAGCACGAGGGTACGAGCAGTACTTC,CASSLARGYEQYF
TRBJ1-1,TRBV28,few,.,TGTGCCAGCAGTTCCCCGAACACTGAAGCTTTCTTT,CASSSPNTEAFF
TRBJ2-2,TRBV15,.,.,TGTGCCACCAGCAGAGGTCGGGACACCGGGGAGCTGTTTTTT,CATSRGRDTGELFF
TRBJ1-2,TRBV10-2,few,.,TGCGCCAGCAGTGAGGGGTATGGCTACACCTTC,CASSEGYGYTF